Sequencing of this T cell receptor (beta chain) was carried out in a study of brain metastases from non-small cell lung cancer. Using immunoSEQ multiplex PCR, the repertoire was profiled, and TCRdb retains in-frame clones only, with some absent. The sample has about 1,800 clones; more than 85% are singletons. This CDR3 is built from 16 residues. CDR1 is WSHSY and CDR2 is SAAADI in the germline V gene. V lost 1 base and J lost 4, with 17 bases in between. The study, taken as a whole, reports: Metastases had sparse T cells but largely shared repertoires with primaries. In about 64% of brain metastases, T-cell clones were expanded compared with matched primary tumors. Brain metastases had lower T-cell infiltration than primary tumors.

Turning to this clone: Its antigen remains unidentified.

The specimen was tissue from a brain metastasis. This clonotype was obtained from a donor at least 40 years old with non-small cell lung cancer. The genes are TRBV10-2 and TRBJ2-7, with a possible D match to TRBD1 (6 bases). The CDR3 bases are TGCGCCAGCAGTGAGTTCTGGCGGACAGAGCCTTACGAGCAGTACTTC. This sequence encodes CASSEFWRTEPYEQYF.